This T cell receptor beta chain was recovered during a study of CD8+ T cells in alopecia areata. About the study: Treatment comprised oral tofacitinib, 5 to 10 mg twice daily, in treated patients. Study observations and caveats: Patients shared TCRs less clearly than mice did, possibly for HLA-related reasons. Numerous clones, expanded in lesions, remained in scalp and blood during tofacitinib. One nonresponder leaves baseline CD8+ expansion's link to response uncertain.

The treatment: oral pan-JAK inhibitor, 5-10 mg twice daily. RNA, once extracted, was reverse transcribed into cDNA for use as the sequencing template. The table came from immunoSEQ multiplex PCR; TCRdb's copy has only in-frame clones and leaves some out. The table has approximately 210,000 clones, just over 65% seen once. As concerns this clone: Its target is not known.

The CDR3 has 13 amino acids. V lost 3 bases and J 4 bases, leaving 9 bases between the germline ends. Per the germline V gene, CDR1 is ENHRY and CDR2 is SYGVKD. The source of this sequence is a human donor with alopecia areata. The V call is TRBV10-3, the J call TRBJ1-2, with D possibly TRBD1 on 5 matching bases. Sequencing was performed on CD4+ T cells sorted from blood, taken between weeks 44 and 45, from a patient treated with tofacitinib. CDR3 amino acids: CAISDSGFYGYTF. The CDR3 coding sequence is TGTGCCATCAGTGACTCAGGGTTCTATGGCTACACCTTC.